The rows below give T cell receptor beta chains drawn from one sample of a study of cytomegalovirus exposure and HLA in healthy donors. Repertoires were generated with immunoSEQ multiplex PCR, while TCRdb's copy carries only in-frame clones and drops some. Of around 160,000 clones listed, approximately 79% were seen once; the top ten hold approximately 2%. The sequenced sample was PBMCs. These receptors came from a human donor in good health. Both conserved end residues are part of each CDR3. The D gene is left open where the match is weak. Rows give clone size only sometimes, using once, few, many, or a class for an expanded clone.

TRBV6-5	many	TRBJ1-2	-	TGTGCCAGCAGTTACGATTTCGGGGGTGTGATGGGAGGCTACACCTTC	CASSYDFGGVMGGYTF
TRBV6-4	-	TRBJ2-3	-	TGTGCCAGCACGGGGGGCAGGAATACGCAGTATTTT	CASTGGRNTQYF
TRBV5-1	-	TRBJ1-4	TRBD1	TGCGCCAGCAGCAGTGGGACAGGGGACGAAAAACTGTTTTTT	CASSSGTGDEKLFF
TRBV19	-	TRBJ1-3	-	TGTGCCAGCAGTGCGGAGTCTGGAAACACCATATATTTT	CASSAESGNTIYF
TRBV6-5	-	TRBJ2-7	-	TGTGCCAGCAGCCGGGGATCCTACGAGCAGTACTTC	CASSRGSYEQYF
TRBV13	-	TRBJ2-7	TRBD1	TGTGCCAGCAGCTCCCGGGACAGCTACGAGCAGTACTTC	CASSSRDSYEQYF
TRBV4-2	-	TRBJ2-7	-	TGTGCCAGCTCCAGGGGCTCAACACTGTCCTACGAGCAGTACTTC	CASSRGSTLSYEQYF
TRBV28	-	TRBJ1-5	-	TGTGCCAGCAGTTCCCCTAGTTGGGTTAGCAATCAGCCCCAGCATTTT	CASSSPSWVSNQPQHF
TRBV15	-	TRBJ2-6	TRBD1	TGTGCCACCAGCAGCCCAGGGGGCAGCTCGTCTGGGGCCAACGTCCTGACTTTC	CATSSPGGSSSGANVLTF
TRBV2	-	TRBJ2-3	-	TGTGCCAGCAGTGGGTACAGGGTGACTAGCACAGATACGCAGTATTTT	CASSGYRVTSTDTQYF
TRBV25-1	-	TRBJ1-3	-	TGTGCCAGCAGTAACAGCTTTACCTCTGGAAACACCATATATTTT	CASSNSFTSGNTIYF
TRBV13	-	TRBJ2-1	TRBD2	TGTGCCAGCAGCCCCCGTGGGATCCGACGGGGGGGACGGTACAATGAGCAGTTCTTC	CASSPRGIRRGGRYNEQFF
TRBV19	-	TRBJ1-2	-	TGTGCCAGTAGTATTGGGCCCCGTACCTATAACTATGGCTACACCTTC	CASSIGPRTYNYGYTF
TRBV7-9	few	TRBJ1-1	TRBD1	TGTGCCAGCAGCTTAGTAATACAGGGGAAAGCTTTCTTT	CASSLVIQGKAFF
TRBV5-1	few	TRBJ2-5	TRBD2	TGCGCCAGCAGCTTGAGGACTAGCGGGGGGCTCGAGACCCAGTACTTC	CASSLRTSGGLETQYF
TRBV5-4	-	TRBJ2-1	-	TGTGCCAGCAGCTTGACAGTGGATGAGCAGTTCTTC	CASSLTVDEQFF
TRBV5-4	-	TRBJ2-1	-	TGTGCCAGCAGCTTGTCACTGGAGAATGAGCAGTTCTTC	CASSLSLENEQFF
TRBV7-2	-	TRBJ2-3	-	TGTGCCAGCAGCTTAGGTTGGCAGGCCGCCACCACAGATACGCAGTATTTT	CASSLGWQAATTDTQYF
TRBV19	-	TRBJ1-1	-	TGTGCCAGTAGTATTCAACCTCAGGGGAACACTGAAGCTTTCTTT	CASSIQPQGNTEAFF
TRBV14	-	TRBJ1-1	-	TGTGCCAGCAGCCAAGATCAGTTATTGGTCATGAACACTGAAGCTTTCTTT	CASSQDQLLVMNTEAFF
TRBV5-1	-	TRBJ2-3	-	TGCGCCAGCAGCGAGTGGGCTCGAACAGATACGCAGTATTTT	CASSEWARTDTQYF
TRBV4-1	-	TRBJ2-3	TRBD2	TGCGCCAGCAGCCAAGGAGCGGGAGGGGGGGCAGATACGCAGTATTTT	CASSQGAGGGADTQYF
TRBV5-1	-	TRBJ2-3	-	TGCGCCAGCAGCCCGGCTGGGCGAACCACAGATACGCAGTATTTT	CASSPAGRTTDTQYF
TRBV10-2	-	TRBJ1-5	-	TGCGCCAGCAGGGGGGCAGGAGATCAGCCCCAGCATTTT	CASRGAGDQPQHF
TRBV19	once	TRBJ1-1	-	TGTGCCAGCCGGAGCCAGGGTCGGAACACTGAAGCTTTCTTT	CASRSQGRNTEAFF
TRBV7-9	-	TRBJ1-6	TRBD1	TGTGCCAGCAGCTCTAGCGGGACAGAATCACCCCTCCACTTT	CASSSSGTESPLHF
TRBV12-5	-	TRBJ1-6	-	TGTGCTAGTGGATCCAGTTTGAATTCACCCCTCCACTTT	CASGSSLNSPLHF
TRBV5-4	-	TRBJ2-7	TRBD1	TGTGCCAGCAGCTCATCCGGGACAGGGGACGAGCAGTACTTC	CASSSSGTGDEQYF
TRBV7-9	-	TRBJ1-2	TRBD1	TGTGCCAGCAGTTTCGACAGGGCCGGTGGCTACACCTTC	CASSFDRAGGYTF
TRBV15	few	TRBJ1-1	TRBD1	TGTGCCACCAGCAGAGATCTGTCGAGGGGGCCTGAAGCTTTCTTT	CATSRDLSRGPEAFF
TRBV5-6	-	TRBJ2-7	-	TGTGCCAGCAGCTTTCAGGGCCACGAGCAGTACTTC	CASSFQGHEQYF
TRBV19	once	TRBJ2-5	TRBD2	TGTGCCAGTAGTATAGGGACTAGCTTCGTGGAGACCCAGTACTTC	CASSIGTSFVETQYF
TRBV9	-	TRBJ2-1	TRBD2	TGTGCCAGCAGGGGGGGACTAGCGGGCAATGAGCAGTTCTTC	CASRGGLAGNEQFF
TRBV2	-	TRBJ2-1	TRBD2	TGTGCCAGCAGTCTTCTAGCGGGGGATGACAATGAGCAGTTCTTC	CASSLLAGDDNEQFF
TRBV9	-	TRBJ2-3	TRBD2	TGTGCCACATCCTTGACTAGCGGGATCACAGATACGCAGTATTTT	CATSLTSGITDTQYF
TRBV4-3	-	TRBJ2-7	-	TGCGCCAGCAGCCCCCTAGGGGGGGGCTTGGACGAGCAGTACTTC	CASSPLGGGLDEQYF
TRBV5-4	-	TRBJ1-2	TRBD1	TGTGCCAGCACCACAGGGGCCGGCTATGGCTACACCTTC	CASTTGAGYGYTF
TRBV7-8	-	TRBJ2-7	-	TGTGCCAGCAGCCTACCTAACAGGGATGATCGGTCCTTC	CASSLPNRDDRSF
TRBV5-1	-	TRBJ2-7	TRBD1	TGCGCCAGCAGCTCTTACGGGACAGGGAGCGAGCAGTACTTC	CASSSYGTGSEQYF
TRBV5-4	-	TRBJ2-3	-	TGTGCCAGCAGCTATCTACCCCTCGATACGCAGTATTTT	CASSYLPLDTQYF
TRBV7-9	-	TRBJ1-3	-	TGTGCCAGCAGCGAGCCCAGGGCCTCTGGAAACACCATATATTTT	CASSEPRASGNTIYF
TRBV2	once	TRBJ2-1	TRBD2	TGTGCCAGCATTGAGGGTATTAGGACTAGCGGTAACAATGAGCAGTTCTTC	CASIEGIRTSGNNEQFF
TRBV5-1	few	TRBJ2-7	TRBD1	TGCGCCAGCAGCCCGGGACAGGGGGCCTACGAGCAGTACTTC	CASSPGQGAYEQYF
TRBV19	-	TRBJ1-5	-	TGTGCCAGTAGTACAAACAGGGCCAATCAGCCCCAGCATTTT	CASSTNRANQPQHF
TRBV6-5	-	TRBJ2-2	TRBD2	TGTGCCAGCAGTTACTTTAGCGGGGCTAACACCGGGGAGCTGTTTTTT	CASSYFSGANTGELFF
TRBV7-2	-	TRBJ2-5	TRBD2	TGTGCCAGCAGTTGGACTAGCTTCGAGACCCAGTACTTC	CASSWTSFETQYF
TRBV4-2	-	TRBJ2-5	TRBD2	TGTGCCAGCAGCCATGCGACTAGCGGGGAAGAGACCCAGTACTTC	CASSHATSGEETQYF
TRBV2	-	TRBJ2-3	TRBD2	TGTGCCAGCAGCGGGACTAGCGGGGGCCACACAGATACGCAGTATTTT	CASSGTSGGHTDTQYF
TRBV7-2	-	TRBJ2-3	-	TGTGCCAGCAGCTTAGTGGCTAGAAAAGGCACAGATACGCAGTATTTT	CASSLVARKGTDTQYF
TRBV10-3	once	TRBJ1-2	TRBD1	TGTGCCATCAGCCAGGACAGGCGGACCTATGGCTACACCTTC	CAISQDRRTYGYTF
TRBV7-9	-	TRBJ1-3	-	TGTGCCAGCAGCTTGCAGGGGACGGTCTCTGGAAACACCATATATTTT	CASSLQGTVSGNTIYF
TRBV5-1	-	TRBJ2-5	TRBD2	TGCGCCAGCAGCTTGGGCAGCGGGGGGGGTCCAGAGACCCAGTACTTC	CASSLGSGGGPETQYF
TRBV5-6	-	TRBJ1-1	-	TGTGCCAGCAGCTTGAACAGTAGAGCTTTCTTT	CASSLNSRAFF